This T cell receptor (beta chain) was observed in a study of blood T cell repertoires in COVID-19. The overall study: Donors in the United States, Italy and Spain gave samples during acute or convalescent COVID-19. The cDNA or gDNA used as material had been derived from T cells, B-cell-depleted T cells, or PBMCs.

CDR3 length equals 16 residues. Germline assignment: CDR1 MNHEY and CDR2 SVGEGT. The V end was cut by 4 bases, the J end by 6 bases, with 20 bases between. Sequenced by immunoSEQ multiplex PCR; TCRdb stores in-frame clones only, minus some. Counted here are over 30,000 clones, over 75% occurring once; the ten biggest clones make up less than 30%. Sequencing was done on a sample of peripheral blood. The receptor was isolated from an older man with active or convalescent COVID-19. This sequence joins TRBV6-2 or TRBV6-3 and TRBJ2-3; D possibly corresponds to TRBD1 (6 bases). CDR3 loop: CASSSLQGLVGDTQYF. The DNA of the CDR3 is TGTGCCAGCAGTTCTCTACAGGGATTAGTGGGGGATACGCAGTATTTT.